These 20 T cell receptor beta chains were all obtained from the same sample, sequenced in a study of CD8 T cells in Susac syndrome. An input of about 0.5 to 1 ug of RNA was subjected to reverse transcription using random hexamers. One entry per CDR3 protein, called by TCRdb with MiXCR from the immunoSEQ multiplex PCR reads. The sample records under 200,000 distinct CDR3 sequences, 85% to 95% being singletons. Sequencing input: CD8+ T cells from PBMCs. These receptors all come from a human donor with multiple sclerosis.

The rearrangement links TRBV3-1 to TRBJ2-7; no clear D. The ends were cut back, 1 base at V and 2 bases at J, with 15 bases in the middle. The CDR3 has 16 residues. Per the germline V gene, CDR1 is LGHDT and CDR2 is YNNKEL (reference sequence). The CDR3 nucleotides read TGTGCCAGCAGCCAAGGTTCCGGAATCCTCACCTACGAGCAGTACTTC. Amino acids: CASSQGSGILTYEQYF.

V usage is TRBV29-1 and J usage is TRBJ2-7; D might be TRBD1 (5 bases). The CDR3 extends over 12 amino acids. Per the germline V gene, CDR1 is SQVTM and CDR2 is ANQGSEA. V gave up 1 base and J gave up 6 bases, with 10 bases separating them. This CDR3 is CSVEAGLSEQYF. In DNA, the CDR3 is TGCAGCGTTGAAGCAGGGCTGAGCGAGCAGTACTTC.

The genes are TRBV29-1 and TRBJ2-7, with a possible D match to TRBD1 (5 bases). V was cut by 7 bases and J by 2 bases, with 12 bases left in between. The CDR3 is 12 residues long. In germline, CDR1 is SQVTM, CDR2 ANQGSEA. The chain's CDR3 is CSAFTGTYEQYF. CDR3 nucleotide sequence: TGCAGCGCGTTCACAGGTACCTACGAGCAGTACTTC.

V usage is TRBV23-1 and J usage is TRBJ2-7; 10 nucleotides align to TRBD1. TRBV23-1 is reported as an ORF; its role is uncertain. The trim removed 11 bases at V and 6 bases at J, leaving 4 bases unmatched. The CDR3 is 11 residues long. The CDR3 DNA sequence: TGCGCCCGGGACAGGGGTTTCGAGCAGTACTTC. The encoded protein is CARDRGFEQYF.

The chain is built from TRBV12-5 and TRBJ2-7; D not resolved. The germline V and J ends were trimmed by 1 base and 3 bases, with 7 bases remaining between them. Germline loops: CDR1 LGHNT, CDR2 FRNRAP. The CDR3 spans 13 residues. CDR3 in amino acids: CASGLGSFYEQYF. The CDR3 DNA reads as TGTGCTAGTGGTTTGGGGTCCTTCTACGAGCAGTACTTC.

V and J are TRBV12-3 or TRBV12-4 and TRBJ1-6; D gene uncertain. V lost 5 bases to trimming and J lost 7 bases, with 6 bases between them. CDR3 length: 12 residues. CDR3 protein: CASSTANSPLHF. The CDR3 DNA follows: TGTGCCAGCAGTACAGCCAATTCACCCCTCCACTTT.

J is TRBJ2-1 and V is TRBV28; D might be TRBD2 (6 bases). Germline CDR1 and CDR2: MDHEN and SYDVKM. Deletions cut 4 bases from V and 9 bases from J, with 19 bases between. The CDR3 is 15 residues long. The CDR3 loop reads CASSSRGEAIGEQFF. The DNA of the CDR3 is TGTGCCAGCAGTTCCCGTGGGGAGGCCATTGGTGAGCAGTTCTTC.

The rearrangement joins TRBV29-1 to TRBJ2-7, with 9 bases that match TRBD2. The CDR3 is 12 residues long. Germline CDR1 and CDR2: SQVTM and ANQGSEA. The CDR3 loop is CAWTSDLDEQYF. The CDR3 nucleotides read TGCGCATGGACTAGCGATCTCGACGAGCAGTACTTC.

CDR3 residues: CASSPGLSYEQYF. Written as DNA, the CDR3 is TGTGCCAGTAGTCCGGGACTCTCCTACGAGCAGTACTTC. The chain employs TRBV19 and TRBJ2-7, with D maybe TRBD2 (6 bases). V shed 5 bases and J shed 0 bases, with 8 bases lying between them. Germline V gives CDR1 LNHDA, CDR2 SQIVND (reference sequence). CDR3 length: 13 amino acids. The variable domain in full, completed from reference TRBV19 and TRBJ2-7, reads DGGITQSPKYLFRKEGQNVTLSCEQNLNHDAMYWYRQDPGQGLRLIYYSQIVNDFQKGDIAEGYSVSREKKESFPLTVTSAQKNPTAFYLCASSPGLSYEQYFGPGTRLTVT.

The chain links TRBV7-9 to TRBJ1-5; D perhaps matches TRBD1 (5 bases). The germline CDR1 and CDR2 sequences are SEHNR and FQNEAQ (reference sequence). CDR3 length: 12 amino acids. Trimming left V 6 bases short and J 9 bases short, with 12 bases between. CDR3: CASSPMGGPQHF. CDR3 sequence (DNA): TGTGCCAGCAGTCCAATGGGGGGGCCCCAGCATTTT.

The rearrangement uses TRBV7-9 and TRBJ1-1; D remains unclear. With 6 bases removed from V and 4 bases from J, the gap between germline ends came to 9 bases. The CDR3 runs 12 residues. Germline loops: CDR1 SEHNR, CDR2 FQNEAQ (reference sequence). This chain's CDR3 is CASRAVITEAFF. The CDR3 nucleotides read TGTGCCAGCAGAGCTGTAATCACTGAAGCTTTCTTT.

The chain recombines TRBV7-6 with TRBJ1-1; D gene unclear. With 5 bases removed from V and 3 bases from J, the gap between germline ends came to 10 bases. This CDR3 contains 13 residues. The V gene's germline CDR1 is SGHVS and CDR2 FNYEAQ. Here the CDR3 reads CASSPPGYTEAFF. In DNA form, the CDR3 reads TGTGCCAGCAGCCCCCCGGGCTACACTGAAGCTTTCTTT.

The chain joins TRBV29-1 to TRBJ2-1, with D maybe TRBD1 (6 bases). CDR1 SQVTM and CDR2 ANQGSEA come from the germline V gene. Trimming took off 5 bases at V and 0 bases at J, with 11 bases between the two ends. There are 14 residues in the CDR3. CDR3 DNA: TGCAGCGTTCTGAGGGACACCTCCTACAATGAGCAGTTCTTC. This codes for CSVLRDTSYNEQFF.

The chain has TRBV25-1 and TRBJ2-3; D could derive from TRBD1 or TRBD2 (5 bases each). Germline V CDR1 and CDR2: MGHDK, SYGVNS. This CDR3 is 15 amino acids long. Deletions cut 1 base from V and 4 bases from J, with 12 bases between. The CDR3 sequence: CASSEWGGGSDTQYF. In DNA, the CDR3 is TGTGCCAGCAGTGAATGGGGCGGAGGCTCAGATACGCAGTATTTT.

The chain carries TRBV20-1 and TRBJ1-2, with a possible D match to TRBD1 (5 bases). The CDR3 contains 15 residues. Germline CDR1 reads DFQATT; CDR2 reads SNEGSKA (reference sequence). V dropped 3 bases and J dropped 1 base, with 15 bases sitting between them. The CDR3 reads CSASLPTDINYGYTF. DNA of the CDR3: TGCAGTGCTAGTCTCCCGACAGATATTAACTATGGCTACACCTTC.

The chain carries TRBV5-4 and TRBJ1-4; tentative D call: TRBD1 (6 bases). Trimming shortened V by 3 bases and J by 15 bases, and 24 bases separated the two germline ends. CDR3 length equals 15 residues. CDR1 and CDR2 (germline): SGHNT, YYREEE (reference sequence). CDR3 in amino acids: CASSWGPPGAPRMFF. CDR3 bases: TGTGCCAGCAGCTGGGGCCCTCCGGGGGCGCCGAGGATGTTTTTT.

V gene TRBV24-1 combines with J gene TRBJ2-5; 11 bases are a match to TRBD1. Germline V gives CDR1 KGHDR, CDR2 SFDVKD. V lost 5 bases and J lost 3; bases outside the gene matches: 1. The CDR3 consists of 14 residues. CDR3 amino acids: CATSGTGGEETQYF. CDR3 DNA sequence: TGTGCCACCAGTGGGACAGGGGGCGAAGAGACCCAGTACTTC.

The chain has TRBV29-1 and TRBJ2-1; 11 nucleotides match TRBD2. In germline, CDR1 is SQVTM, CDR2 ANQGSEA. The CDR3 runs 15 residues. V dropped 1 base and J dropped 4; count of bases not matched to a gene: 3. The CDR3 spells CSVEGGTSGYNEQFF. The CDR3 nucleotides are TGCAGCGTTGAAGGTGGGACTAGCGGTTACAATGAGCAGTTCTTC.

In nucleotides, the CDR3 is TGTGCCAGCAGTGAAGCGCTTCTGGGCGGGAGCACAGATACGCAGTATTTT. It is translated as CASSEALLGGSTDTQYF. J is TRBJ2-3 and V is TRBV2, with D tentatively TRBD2 (5 bases). Germline-derived CDR1 and CDR2 are SNHLY and FYNNEI. CDR3 size: 17 residues. Deletions cut 0 bases from V and 0 bases from J, with 13 bases between.

This clonotype was counted once. CDR3: CASSLGRSVRVANYGYTF. The CDR3 DNA reads TGTGCCAGCAGCTTAGGGAGAAGCGTCCGGGTCGCCAACTATGGCTACACCTTC. The chain employs TRBV7-2 and TRBJ1-2; no clear D. Germline lookup yields CDR1 SGHTA and CDR2 FQGNSA. The CDR3 runs to 18 residues. V was shortened by 1 base and J by 2 bases, with 20 bases between the two germline ends.